These T cell receptor beta chains were read from a single sample in a study of blood T cell repertoires in COVID-19. The repertoire was sequenced with immunoSEQ multiplex PCR; TCRdb's copy has only in-frame clones and lacks some. The profile shows approximately 200,000 clones, 94% of them singletons. The specimen sequenced was peripheral blood. The origin of the receptors is a man aged 25 to 40 with COVID-19, enrolled during active disease. CDR3s include the opening cysteine and the closing phenylalanine or tryptophan. Each record gives: V gene, J gene, D gene, CDR3 protein, CDR3 DNA. D genes are given only for firm matches.

>TRBV3-1/TRBV3-2|TRBJ1-2|.
CASSQDRLRGYGYTF
TGTGCCAGCAGCCAAGACAGACTTCGGGGCTATGGCTACACCTTC
>TRBV11-2|TRBJ1-2|TRBD1
CASSHRTGPNYGYTF
TGTGCCAGCAGCCACAGGACAGGGCCTAACTATGGCTACACCTTC
>TRBV6-5|TRBJ2-1|TRBD1
CANGTGLKPYNEQFF
TGTGCCAACGGGACAGGCCTTAAACCCTACAATGAGCAGTTCTTC
>TRBV25-1|TRBJ2-1|.
CASTPGGGFNEQFF
TGTGCCAGCACACCCGGCGGAGGGTTCAATGAGCAGTTCTTC
>TRBV19|TRBJ1-4|TRBD1
CASSSYRGPNEKLFF
TGTGCCAGTAGCAGCTACAGGGGGCCGAATGAAAAACTGTTTTTT
>TRBV10-3|TRBJ2-1|.
CAIQNGGGDNEQFF
TGTGCCATCCAAAACGGAGGGGGGGACAATGAGCAGTTCTTC
>TRBV5-1|TRBJ2-3|TRBD2
CASSTGTSEGDTQYF
TGCGCCAGCAGCACCGGGACTAGCGAAGGAGATACGCAGTATTTT
>TRBV29-1|TRBJ2-2|TRBD1
CSVSDRGYGDTGELFF
TGCAGCGTCTCGGACAGGGGCTACGGGGACACCGGGGAGCTGTTTTTT
>TRBV27|TRBJ1-6|TRBD1
CASSLLALYGQGESPLHF
TGTGCCAGCAGTTTACTCGCCCTATATGGACAGGGAGAGTCACCCCTCCACTTT
>TRBV24-1|TRBJ1-5|.
CATNIGGGAYNQPQHF
TGTGCCACCAATATTGGGGGGGGCGCATACAATCAGCCCCAGCATTTT
>TRBV2|TRBJ1-6|.
CASRARGPNSPLHF
TGTGCCAGCAGGGCCAGGGGCCCCAATTCACCCCTCCACTTT